This T cell receptor (beta chain) stems from a study of identical twins. Study-wide results and limits: Carriage of fewer insertions was seen in abundant cord blood beta clonotypes, whereas memory repertoires showed none. Out-of-frame alpha sequences shared between twins exhibited an excess of low generation probability.

Template switching added a universal primer site; cDNA carried unique molecular identifiers. TCRdb reprocessed the 5' RACE reads via MiXCR and lists one record per CDR3 protein. The sample carries under 900,000 distinct CDR3 sequences, about 20% recorded once. This CDR3 contains 15 residues. Losses at the gene ends were 4 bases for V and 8 bases for J; bases not matched to a gene: 10. Looked up from germline, CDR1 is SGHDN and CDR2 is FVKESK. This clonotype has just a few counts. Its antigen is still unknown. These sequences were also reported in another study, on T cells expressing NK-cell markers. This second report adds: Clarity on HCMV specificity was lacking for the expanded NKG2C+ T cell clones.

This TCR derives from a young woman in good health. Source material: PBMCs. The chain carries TRBV14 and TRBJ2-1; 8 bases match TRBD2. The CDR3, as DNA: TGTGCCAGCAGCCCCCCCTCGGCGGGAGGCTATGAGCAGTTCTTC. Its translation is CASSPPSAGGYEQFF.